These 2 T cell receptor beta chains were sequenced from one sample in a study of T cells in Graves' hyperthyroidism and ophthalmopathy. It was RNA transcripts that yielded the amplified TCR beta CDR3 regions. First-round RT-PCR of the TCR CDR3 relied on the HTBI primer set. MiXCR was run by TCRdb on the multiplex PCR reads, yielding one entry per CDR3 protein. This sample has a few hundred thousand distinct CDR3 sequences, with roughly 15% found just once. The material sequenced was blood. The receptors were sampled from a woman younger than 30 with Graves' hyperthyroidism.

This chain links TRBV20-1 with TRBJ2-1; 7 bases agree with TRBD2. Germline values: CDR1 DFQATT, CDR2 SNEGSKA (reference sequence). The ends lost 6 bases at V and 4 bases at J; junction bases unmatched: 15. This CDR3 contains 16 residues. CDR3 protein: CSALPYRDYTYNEQFF. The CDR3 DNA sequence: TGCAGTGCCCTCCCGTACCGGGACTACACTTACAATGAGCAGTTCTTC.

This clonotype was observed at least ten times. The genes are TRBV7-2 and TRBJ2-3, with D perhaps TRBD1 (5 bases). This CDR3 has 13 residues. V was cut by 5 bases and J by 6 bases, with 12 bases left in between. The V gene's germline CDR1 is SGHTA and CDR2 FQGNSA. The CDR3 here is CASSPTGHDTQYF. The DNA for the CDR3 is TGTGCCAGCAGCCCGACCGGACACGATACGCAGTATTTT.